The 29 T cell receptor beta chains reported below all come from one sample, sequenced in a study of T cells in women clearing cervical HPV infection. The method was immunoSEQ multiplex PCR; TCRdb's version includes in-frame clones alone and lacks a portion of them. This sample's table has over 30,000 clones. Sequences were obtained from blood buffy coat. These receptor sequences come from a woman between 18 and 75 years old with a cervical HPV16 infection that either progressed to CIN3+ or cleared (not recorded which).

In the case of this clone: The read ends 3 residues shy of where the CDR3 ends; the end is completed using the germline J gene. The V gene is TRBV2, the J gene TRBJ2-5, with 7 bases identical to TRBD1. The V gene's germline CDR1 is SNHLY and CDR2 FYNNEI. The CDR3 spans 15 residues. V dropped 6 bases and J dropped 5; count of bases not matched to a gene: 12. The CDR3 bases that were read are TGTGCCAGCAGCGAAAGTAGGGGGCCAGGCGAGACC. Protein sequence: CASSESRGPGET. The full CDR3 reads CASSESRGPGETQYF.

The CDR3: CASSGGIRDSPLHF. The CDR3 DNA, read in part, is TGTGCCAGCAGTGGGGGCATTCGGGATTCACCC. This chain joins TRBV6-1 and TRBJ1-6, with D perhaps matching TRBD1 (5 bases). Read coverage stops 3 residues before the CDR3 terminus; the germline J gene supplies the remainder. Germline V lookup: CDR1 MNHNS, CDR2 SASEGT. The CDR3 loop spans 14 amino acids. Trimming removed 4 bases from V and 8 bases from J, with 12 bases in between.

Comment on this clone: One junction end disagrees with the germline gene, perhaps due to a read error. The read terminates 3 residues before the CDR3 end, so the remaining end is supplied by the germline J gene. This sample also contains other DNA sequences that code for the same CDR3. J is TRBJ1-3 and V is TRBV2; no clear D gene. This CDR3 region has 13 residues. The germline gives CDR1 SNHLY, CDR2 FYNNEI. The CDR3 loop reads CASTLVEGNTIYF. CDR3 DNA, as far as it was read: TGTGCCAGCACTCTCGTGGAGGGTAACACT.

On this clone itself: The CDR3 end is not reached by the read, which stops 3 residues before it; the germline J gene fills it in. This chain links TRBV29-1 with TRBJ1-4, with 9 positions matching TRBD1. The J segment lost 6 bases and the V segment lost 4 bases, leaving 3 bases of the junction unmatched. CDR1 SQVTM and CDR2 ANQGSEA come from the germline V gene. The CDR3 runs to 13 residues. The CDR3: CSVVGDRDEKLFF. Incomplete CDR3 DNA: TGCAGCGTTGTTGGGGACAGGGATGAAAAA. Drawing the rest from reference TRBV29-1 and TRBJ1-4, the complete variable domain is SAVISQKPSRDICQRGTSLTIQCQVDSQVTMMFWYRQQPGQSLTLIATANQGSEATYESGFVIDKFPISRPNLTFSTLTVSNMSPEDSSIYLCSVVGDRDEKLFFGSGTQLSVL.

Remarks on this clone: The CDR3 is cut off 3 residues early in the read; its end comes from the germline J gene. This chain links TRBV11-2 with TRBJ1-2; D may be TRBD1 (6 bases). The CDR3 has 13 amino acids. V lost 10 bases to trimming and J lost 3 bases, with 15 bases between them. Germline values: CDR1 SGHAT, CDR2 FQNNGV. CDR3 bases read: TGTGCCATCAGGGTAGGGGGTGACTATGGC. Its translation: CAIRVGGDYG. The CDR3 reads in full as CAIRVGGDYGYTF.

A remark on this clone: The read is 3 residues too short to cover the CDR3 end, so that end is filled in from the germline J gene. The gene calls are TRBV2 and TRBJ1-2; a weak D match, TRBD1 (6 bases). Germline V gene lookup returns CDR1 SNHLY and CDR2 FYNNEI. The CDR3 spans 11 residues. The chain's CDR3 is CASTGENIYTF. The sequenced CDR3 bases are TGTGCCAGCACAGGGGAAAACATC.

In the case of this clone: The DNA ends 3 residues before the CDR3 does, and the rest of the CDR3 is filled in from the germline J gene. This chain links TRBV7-8 with TRBJ2-1; 7 bases are shared with TRBD2. The CDR3 spans 16 residues. Germline V gene lookup returns CDR1 SGHVS and CDR2 FQNEAQ. After removal of 5 bases from V and 4 bases from J, the junction contained 11 bases not matched to a gene. CDR3 DNA (partial): TGTGCCAGCAGCCCCCGACCCGGGGGGACTTACAATGAG. This gives the protein CASSPRPGGTYNE. The CDR3 in full is CASSPRPGGTYNEQFF.

As concerns this clone: Relative to the germline gene, one junction end is altered; a read error may explain this. Read sequence stops 3 residues before the CDR3 end, and the germline J gene provides the missing end. This rearrangement joins TRBV10-3 to TRBJ1-1, with D possibly TRBD1 on 5 matching bases. The CDR3 covers 14 residues. Germline V gene lookup returns CDR1 ENHRY and CDR2 SYGVKD. CDR3 DNA, as far as it was read: TGTGCCATCAGTACCGACAGACTGAACGCTGAA. Residues: CAISTDRLNAE. The CDR3, in full, reads CAISTDRLNAEAFF.

On this clone: The read is 3 residues too short to cover the CDR3 end, so that end is filled in from the germline J gene. The rearrangement joins TRBV7-8 to TRBJ1-5; possibly TRBD1 for D (6 bases). CDR1 and CDR2 (germline): SGHVS, FQNEAQ. This CDR3 has 15 residues. The ends were cut back, 5 bases at V and 0 bases at J, with 11 bases in the middle. The DNA read from the CDR3 is TGTGCCAGCAGCCCCGGACAGTATAGCAATCAGCCC. Its protein product is CASSPGQYSNQP. The complete CDR3 protein is CASSPGQYSNQPQHF.

On this clone itself: The sample carries other DNA sequences with the same CDR3. The covered CDR3 bases are TGTGCCAGCTCCCCGCGGGGGGGCGGCAACGAG. Its translation is CASSPRGGGNE. The CDR3 in full is CASSPRGGGNEQYF. The chain combines TRBV18 with TRBJ2-7; 9 nucleotides line up with TRBD2. The sequence runs out 3 residues before the end of the CDR3; the remainder is reconstructed from the germline J gene. The germline gives CDR1 KGHSH, CDR2 LQKENI. CDR3 length equals 14 residues. With 6 bases clipped from V and 5 bases from J, the junction kept 8 bases outside the gene matches.

The DNA read from the CDR3 is TGCAGTGCTAGGATTGGGTTGGCGGCTAGCACAGATACG. Its protein product is CSARIGLAASTDT. The whole CDR3 region reads CSARIGLAASTDTQYF. J is TRBJ2-3 and V is TRBV20-1; no firm D call. The read falls 3 residues short of the CDR3 end, and the missing part is taken from the germline J gene. This CDR3 contains 16 residues. Deletions cut 3 bases from V and 0 bases from J, with 16 bases between. Germline V gene lookup returns CDR1 DFQATT and CDR2 SNEGSKA (reference sequence).

Points on this clone: The CDR3 extends 3 residues past the end of the read, so its final part is completed from the germline J gene. J is TRBJ1-6 and V is TRBV6-4; no clear D. The ends were cut back, 6 bases at V and 1 base at J, with 19 bases in the middle. This CDR3 has 18 residues. Germline V gives CDR1 MRHNA, CDR2 SNTAGT. The CDR3: CASRDHPNRGSYNSPLHF. The DNA read from the CDR3 is TGTGCCAGCAGGGACCACCCGAACCGCGGATCCTATAATTCACCC.

Concerning this clone: The read ends 3 residues before the CDR3 terminus; that terminus is restored from the germline J gene. The chain links TRBV20-1 to TRBJ1-2; 8 bases fit TRBD1. Unmatched junction bases numbered 8, after V lost 4 bases and J lost 7 bases. CDR3 length: 13 residues. Per germline, CDR1 DFQATT and CDR2 SNEGSKA (reference sequence). CDR3 loop: CSAITGGMSGYTF. CDR3 bases read: TGCAGTGCTATCACAGGGGGTATGAGTGGC.

Concerning this clone itself: The read comes to an end 3 residues before the CDR3 does, leaving the germline J gene to fill in the end. The gene calls are TRBV5-4 and TRBJ2-3, with 11 bases aligning to TRBD2. The CDR3 length is 16 residues. J gave up 2 bases and V 0 bases, and 2 bases lay outside the gene matches. CDR1 and CDR2 from the germline V gene are SGHNT and YYREEE (reference sequence). The CDR3 bases that were read are TGTGCCAGCAGCTTGGGACTAGCGGGGAACACAGATACG. This sequence encodes CASSLGLAGNTDT. The entire CDR3 reads CASSLGLAGNTDTQYF. The complete variable domain, with remaining parts taken from reference TRBV5-4 and TRBJ2-3, reads ETGVTQSPTHLIKTRGQQVTLRCSSQSGHNTVSWYQQALGQGPQFIFQYYREEENGRGNFPPRFSGLQFPNYSSELNVNALELDDSALYLCASSLGLAGNTDTQYFGPGTRLTVL.

As concerns this clone: The observed sequence ends 3 residues before the CDR3 terminus, with the missing tail filled in from the germline J gene. This sequence joins TRBV5-1 and TRBJ2-1; TRBD1 matches at 7 bases. The ends lost 7 bases at V and 8 bases at J; junction bases unmatched: 9. The CDR3 is made up of 13 amino acids. Germline V gene sequence: CDR1 SGHRS, CDR2 YFSETQ. The CDR3 here is CASGTAMGDEQFF. The covered CDR3 bases are TGCGCCAGCGGGACAGCCATGGGGGATGAG.

Comments on this clone: Coverage ceases 3 residues before the CDR3 finishes, and the germline J gene fills in the end. This rearrangement joins TRBV18 to TRBJ1-3; tentatively, D is TRBD1 (5 bases). Germline V lookup: CDR1 KGHSH, CDR2 LQKENI. V was pared by 6 bases and J by 4 bases, with 16 bases between. The CDR3 is made up of 15 amino acids. The CDR3 sequence is CASSPYSGVGNTIYF. The DNA read from the CDR3 is TGTGCCAGCTCGCCTTACTCGGGGGTCGGAAACACC.

About this clone itself: The CDR3 goes on 3 residues after the read ends, and that part is filled in from the germline J gene. The chain combines TRBV5-6 with TRBJ2-2; D might be TRBD1 (5 bases). Germline-derived CDR1 and CDR2 are SGHDT and YYEEEE. This CDR3 contains 13 residues. Trimming stripped 4 bases from V and 4 bases from J, with 8 bases between. The CDR3 bases that were read are TGTGCCAGCAGCGACAGACCCACCGGGGAG. It translates to CASSDRPTGE. The CDR3, in full, reads CASSDRPTGELFF.

Of note for this clone: The read stops 3 residues short of the end of the CDR3; the missing end is completed from the germline J gene. This rearrangement joins TRBV10-3 to TRBJ1-1, with TRBD1 matching 7 bases. This CDR3 contains 14 residues. Trimming took 2 bases from V and 1 from J; bases not matched to a gene: 1. Germline CDR1 reads ENHRY; CDR2 reads SYGVKD. The covered CDR3 bases are TGTGCCATCAGTGAGCCAGGGGGGAACACTGAA. Residues: CAISEPGGNTE. The whole CDR3 is CAISEPGGNTEAFF.

As for this clone: The CDR3 extends 3 residues past the end of the read, so its final part is completed from the germline J gene. The rearrangement links TRBV12-3 or TRBV12-4 to TRBJ1-2, with D possibly TRBD1 on 5 matching bases. This CDR3 has 16 residues. V lost 6 bases, J lost 2 bases, and 19 bases lay in between. The part of the CDR3 DNA that was read is TGTGCCAGCAGCCAGAGAGAAAACCGGGGGAACTATGGC. Translation: CASSQRENRGNYG. The full CDR3 protein reads CASSQRENRGNYGYTF.

On this clone itself: The DNA ends 3 residues before the CDR3 does, and the rest of the CDR3 is filled in from the germline J gene. J is TRBJ1-1 and V is TRBV7-9, with 7 positions matching TRBD1. Germline CDR1 and CDR2: SEHNR and FQNEAQ (reference sequence). This CDR3 spans 14 amino acids. This CDR3 reads CASSWGQGVLEAFF. The CDR3 DNA, read in part, is TGTGCCAGCAGCTGGGGGCAGGGGGTACTCGAG.

A word on this clone: The read falls 3 residues short of the CDR3 end, and the missing part is taken from the germline J gene. The chain uses TRBV5-4 and TRBJ2-3, with TRBD2 identical over 8 bases. This CDR3 is 15 amino acids long. J lost 5 bases, V lost 0 bases, and 5 bases had no gene match. CDR1 SGHNT and CDR2 YYREEE come from the germline V gene (reference sequence). Incomplete CDR3 DNA: TGTGCCAGCAGCTTGGCGGGGGGGCTTGTAGATACG. Amino acids: CASSLAGGLVDT. The entire CDR3 is CASSLAGGLVDTQYF.

The covered CDR3 bases are TGCGCCAGCAGTGCCCAAGGGGGGGAGACG. Its protein product is CASSAQGGET. The CDR3 reads in full as CASSAQGGETQYF. The chain is built from TRBV10-2 and TRBJ2-3; tentative D call: TRBD2 (7 bases). The read terminates 3 residues before the CDR3 end, so the remaining end is supplied by the germline J gene. The CDR3 totals 13 residues. CDR1 is WSHSY, CDR2 SAAADI, per germline.

Worth noting for this clone: The CDR3 end falls 3 residues outside the read, so it is completed with the germline J gene. The chain is built from TRBV7-2 and TRBJ2-4, with a tentative D call TRBD1 (6 bases). Per the germline V gene, CDR1 is SGHTA and CDR2 is FQGNSA. The CDR3 consists of 14 residues. The part of the CDR3 DNA that was read is TGTGCCAGCAGTCTAGGGACATATTTCTATGGT. Its translation: CASSLGTYFYG. The full CDR3 sequence reads CASSLGTYFYGQYF.

Comment on this clone: The read is 3 residues too short to cover the CDR3 end, so that end is filled in from the germline J gene. This rearrangement joins TRBV20-1 to TRBJ2-1; 9 bases are shared with TRBD1. In germline, CDR1 is DFQATT, CDR2 SNEGSKA (reference sequence). There are 13 residues in the CDR3. Trimming at V came to 6 bases and at J to 5 bases, leaving 5 bases not matched to a gene. The CDR3 protein is CSALGQGNNEQFF. CDR3 DNA (partial): TGCAGTGCGTTGGGACAGGGCAACAATGAG.

About this clone: The CDR3 extends 3 residues past the end of the read, so its final part is completed from the germline J gene. The chain uses TRBV7-7 and TRBJ2-5, with 11 bases fitting TRBD1. The CDR3 has 14 amino acids. J was trimmed by 4 bases and V by 5 bases; bases with no gene match: 3. The V gene's germline CDR1 is SSHAT and CDR2 FNYEAQ (reference sequence). The sequenced CDR3 bases are TGTGCCAGCAGCCCGGGACAGGGGGGAGAGACC. Translating it yields CASSPGQGGET. The CDR3 as a whole reads CASSPGQGGETQYF. Complete variable domain (other parts from reference TRBV7-7 and TRBJ2-5): GAGVSQSPRYKVTKRGQDVTLRCDPISSHATLYWYQQALGQGPEFLTYFNYEAQPDKSGLPSDRFSAERPEGSISTLTIQRTEQRDSAMYRCASSPGQGGETQYFGPGTRLLVL.

Comments on this clone: The read is 3 residues too short to cover the CDR3 end, so that end is filled in from the germline J gene. The chain employs TRBV11-2 and TRBJ2-3, with TRBD1 identical over 9 bases. Germline lookup yields CDR1 SGHAT and CDR2 FQNNGV. The CDR3 is made up of 15 amino acids. V shed 5 bases, J shed 4 bases, and the junction held 7 bases outside the gene matches. The CDR3 loop is CASSLWDRVSDTQYF. CDR3 DNA (partial): TGTGCCAGCAGCCTGTGGGACAGGGTATCAGATACG. The full variable domain, rest sourced from reference TRBV11-2 and TRBJ2-3, is EAGVAQSPRYKIIEKRQSVAFWCNPISGHATLYWYQQILGQGPKLLIQFQNNGVVDDSQLPKDRFSAERLKGVDSTLKIQPAKLEDSAVYLCASSLWDRVSDTQYFGPGTRLTVL.

The CDR3 sequence: CASSPDSSHTEAFF. Incomplete CDR3 DNA: TGTGCCAGCAGCCCGGACAGTTCGCACACTGAA. The rearrangement links TRBV7-9 to TRBJ1-1, with D tentatively TRBD1 (6 bases). The sequenced fragment ends 3 residues before the CDR3 boundary, so the rest is inferred from the germline J gene. The CDR3 is made up of 14 amino acids. Germline lookup yields CDR1 SEHNR and CDR2 FQNEAQ (reference sequence). Trimming pared 5 bases from V and 3 bases from J, leaving 13 bases between.

Comment on this clone: Coverage ceases 3 residues before the CDR3 finishes, and the germline J gene fills in the end. This sequence joins TRBV12-3 or TRBV12-4 and TRBJ2-7, with unresolved D. Between the trimmed V and J ends, which lost 3 bases and 2 bases, there was a span of 5 bases. The length of the CDR3 is 12 residues. The sequenced part of the CDR3 DNA is TGTGCCAGCAGTTTCTCCCCCTACGAG. This gives the protein CASSFSPYE. The entire CDR3 protein reads CASSFSPYEQYF.

Of note for this clone: The read halts 3 residues ahead of the CDR3 end, with the missing end drawn from the germline J gene. The chain uses TRBV5-4 and TRBJ2-5, with TRBD2 identical over 9 bases. The CDR3 contains 15 residues. CDR1 and CDR2 from the germline V gene are SGHNT and YYREEE (reference sequence). The V and J ends lost 3 bases and 3 bases, in that order; junction bases with no gene match: 6. The CDR3: CASSSPASGEETQYF. The covered CDR3 bases are TGTGCCAGCAGCTCCCCGGCTAGCGGGGAAGAGACC. Full variable domain (rest looked up from reference TRBV5-4 and TRBJ2-5): ETGVTQSPTHLIKTRGQQVTLRCSSQSGHNTVSWYQQALGQGPQFIFQYYREEENGRGNFPPRFSGLQFPNYSSELNVNALELDDSALYLCASSSPASGEETQYFGPGTRLLVL.